The subject of this entry is one TCR beta chain. Its antigen is unknown. Sequencing was performed with immunoSEQ multiplex PCR; in TCRdb, only in-frame clones are kept and a portion is missing. The sample lists roughly 570,000 clones; about 98% were seen once. Naive CD8 cells, CD45RO-negative and positively selected for CCR7, excluded terminally differentiated effector memory CD45RA+ cells. Each donor was a Caucasian adult residing in Nashville, Tennessee. This specimen comes from a study of shared clonotypes between healthy human individuals. For the study at large: Three plates were used per donor for CD4 naive, three for CD4 memory, two for CD8 naive and one for CD8 memory. Whole-study results and caveats: Naive subsets, compared against memory subsets, generally had larger estimated richness values. Some naive CD4 clonotypes, 5% to 5.5%, turned up in common across four donors.

The receptor was isolated from a man under 40 in good health. The sequencing input was naive CD8+ T cells sorted from blood.

CDR3 sequence: CASSQEVFWTQFF. The CDR3 DNA sequence: TGCGCCAGCAGCCAAGAAGTCTTCTGGACGCAGTTCTTC. The chain combines TRBV4-3 with TRBJ2-1; D not resolved. V lost 0 bases, J lost 12 bases, and 12 bases lay in between. Germline V CDR1 and CDR2: LGHNA, YSLEER. The CDR3 runs 13 residues.